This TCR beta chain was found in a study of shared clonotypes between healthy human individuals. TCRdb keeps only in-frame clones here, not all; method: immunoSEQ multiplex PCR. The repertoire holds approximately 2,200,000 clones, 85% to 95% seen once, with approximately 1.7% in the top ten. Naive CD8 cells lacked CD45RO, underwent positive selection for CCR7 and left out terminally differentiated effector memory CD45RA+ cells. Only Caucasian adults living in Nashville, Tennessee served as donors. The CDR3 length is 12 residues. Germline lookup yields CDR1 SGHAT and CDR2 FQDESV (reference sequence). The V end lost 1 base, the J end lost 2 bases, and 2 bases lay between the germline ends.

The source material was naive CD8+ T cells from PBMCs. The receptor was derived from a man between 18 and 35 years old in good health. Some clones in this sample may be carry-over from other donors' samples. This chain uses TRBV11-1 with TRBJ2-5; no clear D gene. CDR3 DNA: TGTGCCAGCAGCTTAGGGCAAGAGACCCAGTACTTC. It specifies CASSLGQETQYF. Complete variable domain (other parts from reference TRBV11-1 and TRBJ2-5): EAEVAQSPRYKITEKSQAVAFWCDPISGHATLYWYRQILGQGPELLVQFQDESVVDDSQLPKDRFSAERLKGVDSTLKIQPAELGDSAMYLCASSLGQETQYFGPGTRLLVL.